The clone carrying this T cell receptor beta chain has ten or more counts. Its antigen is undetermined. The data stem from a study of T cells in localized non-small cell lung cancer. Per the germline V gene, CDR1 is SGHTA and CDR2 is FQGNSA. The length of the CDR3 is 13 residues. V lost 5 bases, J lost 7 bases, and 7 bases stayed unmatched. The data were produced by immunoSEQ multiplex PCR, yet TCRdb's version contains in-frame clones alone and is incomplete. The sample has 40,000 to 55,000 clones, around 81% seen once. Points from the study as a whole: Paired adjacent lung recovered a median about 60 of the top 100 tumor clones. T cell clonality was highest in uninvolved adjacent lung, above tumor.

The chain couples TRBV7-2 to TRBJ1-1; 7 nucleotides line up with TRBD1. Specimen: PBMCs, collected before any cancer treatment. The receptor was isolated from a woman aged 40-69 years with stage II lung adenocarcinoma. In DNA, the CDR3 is TGTGCCAGCAGCCTCACCTCAGGGGGTGAAGCTTTCTTT. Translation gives CASSLTSGGEAFF.